This T cell receptor (beta chain) was found in a study of cytomegalovirus exposure and HLA in healthy donors. In the PCR, 60 Vbeta and 13 Jbeta primers were used. Profiled with immunoSEQ multiplex PCR; TCRdb holds only in-frame clones, not every one. This sample yields over 150,000 clones, of which roughly 70% are seen a single time; about 5% belongs to the top ten. Per the germline V gene, CDR1 is SGHRS and CDR2 is YFSETQ. This CDR3 has 16 amino acids. The V and J ends lost 3 bases and 5 bases, in that order; junction bases with no gene match: 13. Donors sampled were nominally healthy, though unrecorded immune exposures were likely.

The rearrangement links TRBV5-1 to TRBJ1-2; 7 nucleotides match TRBD1. Sequencing was done on a sample of PBMCs. The clonotype originates from a woman between 18 and 29 years old in good health and CMV-seropositive. The CDR3 is CASSSRQGRLWYGYTF. The CDR3 DNA reads as TGCGCCAGCAGCTCGAGACAGGGACGCCTTTGGTATGGCTACACCTTC.